The entry below describes one T cell receptor (beta chain). The V gene's germline CDR1 is SEHNR and CDR2 FQNEAQ (reference sequence). Trimming removed 7 bases from V and 7 bases from J, with 13 bases in between. This CDR3 has 12 residues. Method: immunoSEQ multiplex PCR; TCRdb's copy keeps in-frame clones and lacks some. The data show about 74,000 clones, 88% seen once. These data are taken from a study of blood T cell repertoires in COVID-19. V and J are TRBV7-9 and TRBJ1-2, with D possibly being TRBD1 (6 bases). This sequence was found in a woman of 80 years or more with active or convalescent COVID-19. The sequencing sample was made of peripheral blood. CDR3 nucleotides: TGTGCCAGCACCAGGACAGAGTTTGGCTACACCTTC. This codes for CASTRTEFGYTF.